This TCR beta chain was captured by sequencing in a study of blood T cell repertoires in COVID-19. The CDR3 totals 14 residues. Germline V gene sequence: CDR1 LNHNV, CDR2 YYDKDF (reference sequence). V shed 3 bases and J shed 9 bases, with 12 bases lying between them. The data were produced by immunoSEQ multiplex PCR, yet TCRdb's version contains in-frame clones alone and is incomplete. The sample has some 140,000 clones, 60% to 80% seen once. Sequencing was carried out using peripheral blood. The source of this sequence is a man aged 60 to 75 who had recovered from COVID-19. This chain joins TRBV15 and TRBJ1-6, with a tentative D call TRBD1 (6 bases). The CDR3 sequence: CATSSRQGTSPLHF. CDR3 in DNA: TGTGCCACCAGCAGTCGGCAGGGGACTTCACCCCTCCACTTT.